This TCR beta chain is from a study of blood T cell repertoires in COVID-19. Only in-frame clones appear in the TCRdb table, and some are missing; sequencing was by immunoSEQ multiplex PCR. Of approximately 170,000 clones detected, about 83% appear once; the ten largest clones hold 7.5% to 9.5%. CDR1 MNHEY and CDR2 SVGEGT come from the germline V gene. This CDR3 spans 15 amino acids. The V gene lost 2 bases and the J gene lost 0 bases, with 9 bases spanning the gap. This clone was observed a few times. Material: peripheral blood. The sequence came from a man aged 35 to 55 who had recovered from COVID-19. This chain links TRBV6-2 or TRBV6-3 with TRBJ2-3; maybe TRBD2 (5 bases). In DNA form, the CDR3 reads TGTGCCAGCAGTTACAACGGGGTGAGCACAGATACGCAGTATTTT. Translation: CASSYNGVSTDTQYF.